This TCR beta chain was profiled in a study of blood T cell repertoires in COVID-19. Turning to the study itself: Sources were T cells, B-cell-depleted T cells, or PBMCs; the material itself was cDNA or gDNA.

J lost 2 bases, V lost 7 bases, and 6 bases had no gene match. The germline CDR1 and CDR2 sequences are SNHLY and FYNNEI. CDR3 length equals 14 residues. Seattle researchers signed up patients amid active infection and tracked them longitudinally. Clones were read by immunoSEQ multiplex PCR, and TCRdb kept only the in-frame ones, dropping some. This table has approximately 200,000 clones, 85% to 95% appearing once. Sample: peripheral blood. This TCR derives from a man aged 25 to 40 with COVID-19, enrolled during active disease. The chain carries TRBV2 and TRBJ1-2, with 8 bases lining up with TRBD1. As DNA, the CDR3 is TGTGCCAGCACCGTGACAGGGGTCAACTATGGCTACACCTTC. It is translated as CASTVTGVNYGYTF.